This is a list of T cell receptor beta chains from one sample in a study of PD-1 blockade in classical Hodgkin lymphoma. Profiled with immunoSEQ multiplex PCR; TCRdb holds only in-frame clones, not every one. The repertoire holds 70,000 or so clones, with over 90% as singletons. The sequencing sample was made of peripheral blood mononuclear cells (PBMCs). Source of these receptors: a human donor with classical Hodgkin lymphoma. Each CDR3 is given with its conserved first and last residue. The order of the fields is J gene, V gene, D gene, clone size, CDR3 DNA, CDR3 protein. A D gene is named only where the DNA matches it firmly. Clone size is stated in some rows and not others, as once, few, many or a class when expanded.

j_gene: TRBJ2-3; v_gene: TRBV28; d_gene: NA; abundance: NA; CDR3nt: TGTGCCAGCAGTCCCCTCAGGACCGTCAGCACAGATACGCAGTATTTT; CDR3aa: CASSPLRTVSTDTQYF
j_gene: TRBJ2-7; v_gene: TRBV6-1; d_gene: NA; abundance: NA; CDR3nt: TGTGCCAGCAATCGGGGCAGCACTCGCGACGAGCAGTACTTC; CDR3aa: CASNRGSTRDEQYF
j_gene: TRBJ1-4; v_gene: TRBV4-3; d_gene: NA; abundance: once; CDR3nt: TGCGCCAGCAGCCCCGCGAGGCCGGGGGGTCTTTATAATGAAAAACTGTTTTTT; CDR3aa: CASSPARPGGLYNEKLFF
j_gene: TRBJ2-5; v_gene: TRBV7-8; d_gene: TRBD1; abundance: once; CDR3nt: TGTGCCAGCAGCCTACGCGAAGGGGGCAAGGAGACCCAGTACTTC; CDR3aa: CASSLREGGKETQYF
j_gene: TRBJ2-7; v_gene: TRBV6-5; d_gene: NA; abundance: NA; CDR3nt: TGTGCCAGCAGGCGTACCGACACTCACTCCTACGAGCAGTACTTC; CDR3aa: CASRRTDTHSYEQYF
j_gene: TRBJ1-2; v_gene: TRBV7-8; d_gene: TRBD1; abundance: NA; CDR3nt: TGTGCCAGCAGCAGTAGTGGGCGACAGGGACTTGGCTACACCTTC; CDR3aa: CASSSSGRQGLGYTF
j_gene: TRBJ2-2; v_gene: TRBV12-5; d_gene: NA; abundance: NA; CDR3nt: TGTGCTAGTGGTTTGGCCGGGGCCGGGGAGCTGTTTTTT; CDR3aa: CASGLAGAGELFF
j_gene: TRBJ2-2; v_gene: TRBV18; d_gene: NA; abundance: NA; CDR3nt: TGTGCCAGCTCACCATCGCCTCAGACCGGGGAGCTGTTTTTT; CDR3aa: CASSPSPQTGELFF
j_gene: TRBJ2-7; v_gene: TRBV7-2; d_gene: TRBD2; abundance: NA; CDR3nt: TGTGCCAGCAGCCGGACTAGCGGGTCCTCCTACGAGCAGTACTTC; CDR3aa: CASSRTSGSSYEQYF
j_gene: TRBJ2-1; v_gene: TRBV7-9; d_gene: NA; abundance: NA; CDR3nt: TGTGCCAGCAGCTTAGACAGGGTTACAGTGAATGAGCAGTTCTTC; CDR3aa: CASSLDRVTVNEQFF
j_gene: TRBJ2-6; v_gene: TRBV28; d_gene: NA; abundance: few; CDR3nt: TGTGCCAGCACCTTCGGGACACACTCTGGGGCCAACGTCCTGACTTTC; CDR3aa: CASTFGTHSGANVLTF
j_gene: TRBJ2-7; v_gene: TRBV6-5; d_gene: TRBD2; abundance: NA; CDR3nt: TGTGCCAGCCGAACTAGCGGGCGCCCCTACGAGCAGTACTTC; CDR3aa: CASRTSGRPYEQYF
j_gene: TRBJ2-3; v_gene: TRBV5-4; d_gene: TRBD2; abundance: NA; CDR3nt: TGTGCCAGCAGCTCCAAGCGGGAGGGGCCAGATACGCAGTATTTT; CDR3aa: CASSSKREGPDTQYF
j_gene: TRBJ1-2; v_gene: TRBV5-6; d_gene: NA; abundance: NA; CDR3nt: TGTGCCAGCAGCTTGGAGGCCTATGGCTACACCTTC; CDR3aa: CASSLEAYGYTF
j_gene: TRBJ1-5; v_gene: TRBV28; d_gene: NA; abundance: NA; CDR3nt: TGTGCCAGCAGTGAACTGTATCAGCCCCAGCATTTT; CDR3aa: CASSELYQPQHF
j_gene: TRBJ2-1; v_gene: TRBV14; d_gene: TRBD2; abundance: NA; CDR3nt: TGTGCCAGCAGCCAAGGTCTTCTGAGCGGGAGGACCTACAATGAGCAGTTCTTC; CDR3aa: CASSQGLLSGRTYNEQFF
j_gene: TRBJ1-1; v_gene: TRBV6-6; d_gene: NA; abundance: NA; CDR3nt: TGTGCCAGCGCACCTAACACTGAAGCTTTCTTT; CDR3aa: CASAPNTEAFF
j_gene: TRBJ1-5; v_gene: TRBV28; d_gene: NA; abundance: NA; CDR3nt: TGTGCCAGCAGGAACGATCAGCCCCAGCATTTT; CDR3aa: CASRNDQPQHF
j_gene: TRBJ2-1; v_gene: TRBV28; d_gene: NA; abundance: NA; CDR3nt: TGTGCCAGCAGTTTATTTTCTTACAATGAGCAGTTCTTC; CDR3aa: CASSLFSYNEQFF
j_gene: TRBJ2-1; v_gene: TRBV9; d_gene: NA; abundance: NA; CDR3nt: TGTGCCAGCAGCGCGTCCCCTGGCGGGACAGACAATGAGCAGTTCTTC; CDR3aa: CASSASPGGTDNEQFF
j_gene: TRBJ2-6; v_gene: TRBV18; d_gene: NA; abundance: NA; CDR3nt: TGTGCCAGCTCACGACTGGTGTCGGGTACTGGGGCCAACGTCCTGACTTTC; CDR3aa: CASSRLVSGTGANVLTF
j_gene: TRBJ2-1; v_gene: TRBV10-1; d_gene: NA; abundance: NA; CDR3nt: TGCGCCAGTGGCAGACTCTACAATGAGCAGTTCTTC; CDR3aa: CASGRLYNEQFF
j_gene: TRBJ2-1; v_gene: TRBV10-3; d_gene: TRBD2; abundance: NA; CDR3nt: TGTGCCATCAGTGGAGGTAGGCGGGAGAATGAGCAGTTCTTC; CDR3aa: CAISGGRRENEQFF
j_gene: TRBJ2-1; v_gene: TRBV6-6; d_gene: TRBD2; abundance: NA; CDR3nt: TGTGCCACCGGACAGGGACTAGCGGGCTTTGAGCAGTTCTTC; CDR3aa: CATGQGLAGFEQFF
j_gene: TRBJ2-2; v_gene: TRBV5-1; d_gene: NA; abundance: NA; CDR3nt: TGCGCCAGCTCGCGGGGGCTCACCGGGGAGCTGTTTTTT; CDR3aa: CASSRGLTGELFF
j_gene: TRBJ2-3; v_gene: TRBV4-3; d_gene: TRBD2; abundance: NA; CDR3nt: TGCGCCAGCAGCCAAGACCTAGCGGGAAGCACAGATACGCAGTATTTT; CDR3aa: CASSQDLAGSTDTQYF
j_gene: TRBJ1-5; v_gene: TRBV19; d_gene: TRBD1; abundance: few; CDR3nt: TGTGCCAGTAGTTACGACTGGGACAGGGGAAGCAATCAGCCCCAGCATTTT; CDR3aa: CASSYDWDRGSNQPQHF
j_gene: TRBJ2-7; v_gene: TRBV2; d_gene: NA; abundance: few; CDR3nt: TGTGCCAGCAGCCTTTCGGGACTCCTCCCTTACGAGCAGTACTTC; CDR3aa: CASSLSGLLPYEQYF
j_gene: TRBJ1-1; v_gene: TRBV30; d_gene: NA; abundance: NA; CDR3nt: TGTGCCTGGAGCCTCTTGGGTTGGGACCTGTCTGAAGCTTTCTTT; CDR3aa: CAWSLLGWDLSEAFF
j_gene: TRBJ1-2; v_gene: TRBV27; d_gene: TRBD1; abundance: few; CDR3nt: TGTGCCAGCAGTCCCCGGGACAGGGGAGGAGGCTATGGCTACACCTTC; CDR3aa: CASSPRDRGGGYGYTF
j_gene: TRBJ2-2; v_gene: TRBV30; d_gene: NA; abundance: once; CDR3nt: TGTGCCTTGGCCTTGGGGGAGCTGTTTTTT; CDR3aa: CALALGELFF
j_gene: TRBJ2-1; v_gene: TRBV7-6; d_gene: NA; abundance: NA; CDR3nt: TGTGCCAGCAGCTTTGAAGCGGTGTCCTACAATGAGCAGTTCTTC; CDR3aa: CASSFEAVSYNEQFF
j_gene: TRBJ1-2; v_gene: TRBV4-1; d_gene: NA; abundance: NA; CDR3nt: TGCGCCAGCAGCCAAGACCGGGGGGGTGGGTATGGCTACACCTTC; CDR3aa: CASSQDRGGGYGYTF
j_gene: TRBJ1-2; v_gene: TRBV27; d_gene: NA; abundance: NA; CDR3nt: TGTGCCAGCAGTCCCGTAGAGTTTGGCGGCTACACCTTC; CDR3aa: CASSPVEFGGYTF
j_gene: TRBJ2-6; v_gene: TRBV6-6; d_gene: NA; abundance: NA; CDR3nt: TGTGCCAGCAGTACCGAAACTACCCTGAGCAACGTCCTGACTTTC; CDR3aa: CASSTETTLSNVLTF
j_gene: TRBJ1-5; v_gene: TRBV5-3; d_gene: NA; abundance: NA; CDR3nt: TGTGCCAGAAGCCGTTACAGGGTGCGGCAGCCCCAGCATTTT; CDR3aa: CARSRYRVRQPQHF